This T cell receptor (beta chain) was sequenced during a study of cytomegalovirus exposure and HLA in healthy donors (dated by TCRdb to about 2017). Regarding the research as a whole: An earlier analysis of 550 to 700 of the donors reported more than 250 Gb of sequence data and more than 90 million unique TCR beta sequences from some 180 million T cells. An early release covering over 500 HLA-typed donors comprised about 320 gigabases of sequencing data and 65 million to 100 million unique TCR sequences. Of the roughly 390 genotyped donors, approximately 80% fell in the genetic ancestry cluster associated with self-reported Caucasian donors. The aim of the study was to test whether cataloging public T cell receptors could identify signatures of past pathogen exposure. The study profiled the T cell repertoires of under 850 subjects by immunosequencing and related them to cytomegalovirus serostatus. A separate validation cohort of some 130 different subjects was used in addition to the approximately 640-subject first cohort. To predict cytomegalovirus infection status, the study brought together high-throughput TCR immunosequencing, statistical association of individual TCRs with disease status, and machine learning. In a later analysis, previously published TCR beta repertoires from 600 to 850 donors were re-analyzed and high-resolution HLA genotyping was added so that TCR occurrence patterns could be studied. Rather than drawing on any new phenotypic data, the later analysis identified candidate immune exposures from TCR beta sequences and the way those sequences occurred across donors. To decide whether each TCR beta V gene segment behaved as functional or pseudogenic, an earlier analysis of some 570 of the donors relied on high-throughput TCR beta sequencing. Donor age, sex, ethnicity and CMV serostatus were collected together with the repertoire data. In a later genetic analysis, genome-wide SNP genotypes for about 55% of the roughly 700 donors were used, and that subset was treated as a discovery cohort. Every repertoire in the discovery cohort had been generated on one and the same sequencing platform. Class I and class II HLA loci were covered by the typing at four-digit resolution. The number of typed donors differed by locus: about 620-640 for A, B, C, DRB1 and DQB1; some 540 for DQA1; around 580 for DPA1; and about 450 for DPB1. Because of strong linkage in the cohort, roughly five DR-DQ haplotypes were treated as single units for association and clustering. On average, 235,054 unique TCR beta nucleotide sequences were sequenced per donor among about 400 genotyped donors of the cohort, with approximately 18% of those sequences being non-productive. Results and caveats for the whole study, not just this receptor: According to a later analysis, TCR association rates differed among HLA loci, with DRB1 alleles showing the most associated TCRs and HLA-C alleles showing the fewest. Several of the top co-occurrence clusters appeared to be linked to parvovirus B19, influenza, CMV and Epstein-Barr virus, according to a later analysis. In an earlier analysis of about 600 of the donors, most TCR beta V segments appeared in productive rearrangements about 87% or about 30% of the time, broadly matching IMGT annotations. In this cohort, only TCR beta chains were sequenced, and detectable features were limited by the absence of alpha or paired-chain data. In a later genetic analysis, fewer N-insertions in productive TCRs were reported among donors in an Asian-associated ancestry cluster than the roughly 700-donor mean. In a later analysis, most CMV-associated TCR beta chains were found to appear HLA-restricted, with HLA associations seemingly driven largely by CMV exposure. Most TCR sequences were seen in very few donors, while some public TCRs were found in many individuals. The sequencing pipeline was judged likely to have produced a cluster of highly shared sequence variants as a technical artifact. It was suggested by the authors that the approach could potentially be generalized to other disease states and immunological phenotypes. The 87-base-pair reads could not distinguish some IMGT-functional V segments, including TRBV6-2 and TRBV6-3, so those segments were excluded. Correlated functional status among segregating V segments might reflect linkage disequilibrium, but an unknown experimental factor could not be ruled out. Three of the identified cytomegalovirus-associated TCR beta chains were confirmed in vitro to be specific for cytomegalovirus antigens. Fewer than 20 rarely observed V segments, including chromosome 9 orphons, were excluded from the earlier analysis of approximately 500 of the donors because counts were too low. The classifier was reported to diagnose cytomegalovirus status with high specificity and sensitivity in both the original cohort and the validation cohort. Because HLA typing was unavailable for some donors at each locus, only the typed subset was used in association tests. Assigning TCR associations to individual alleles was difficult when HLA alleles, especially DR and DQ, strongly co-occurred. A further reported finding was that TCR beta sequences accurately predicted the HLA-A and HLA-B alleles for most subjects in the first cohort. Presence/absence analyses assumed roughly uniform sequencing depth across donors, an assumption that may not hold. V-gene and J-gene trimming of TCR beta chains was associated with a missense DCLRE1C variant in a later genetic analysis, and the association was replicated in an independent cohort. Compared with equally common non-associated chains, HLA-associated TCR beta chains in a later analysis were more clonally expanded and had lower generation probabilities. The study gave a list of roughly 150 TCR beta chains associated with cytomegalovirus. The only immune exposure information available for the cohort was CMV serostatus. In a later analysis, some 18,000 TCR beta sequences were associated with specific HLA alleles at a false discovery rate of 0.05.

Worth noting for this clone: Its antigen has not been determined.

The cohort comprised some 700 healthy bone marrow donors. Cohort members were all nominally healthy when sampled, although unrecorded immune exposures were likely present. The donor was CMV seropositive and was included in the group of about 290 seropositive cohort members. A peripheral blood sample was collected from each donor, and TCR beta sequencing was performed on peripheral blood mononuclear cells. The Qiagen DNeasy Blood Extraction Kit was used to extract genomic DNA from the blood cell samples. Library construction relied on the immunoSEQ multiplex PCR assay. The multiplex PCR relied on a mix of 60 forward primers for TCR Vbeta segments and 13 reverse primers for TCR Jbeta segments. Amplification of the CDR3 region of rearranged TCR beta genes was performed with a multiplex PCR assay on genomic DNA. The Illumina HiSeq System was used to sequence the amplified TCR beta libraries as 87-base-pair reads. As for the authors' bioinformatics: Across the 640 or so repertoires, a later analysis counted around 80 million unique TCR beta chains, some 11 million of which were shared by at least two donors. Raw reads were error-corrected and collapsed into unique sequences with a nearest-neighbor algorithm that merged closely related sequences to remove PCR and sequencing errors. V, D and J gene segments were assigned by aligning CDR3 sequences to IMGT reference sequences. For a sequence to be retained, a match of at least six nucleotides was required to both a V gene segment and a J gene segment. A rearrangement was called productive if the CDR3 had no stop codons and remained in frame with V and J, and every other rearrangement was called non-productive. Following IMGT convention, CDR3 was defined as the stretch from the second conserved V-encoded cysteine up to the conserved J-encoded phenylalanine. The earlier analysis of 587 of the donors excluded sequences that lacked an unambiguous match to a single V gene segment. An earlier analysis of several hundred of the donors called V segments functional above 56.7% productive rearrangements and segregating when the between-donor standard deviation exceeded 5%. To diagnose cytomegalovirus status from the catalog of TCR beta chain sequences, a statistical classification framework was built. A later analysis assigned V and J genes by comparing TCR nucleotide sequences with IMGT/GENE-DB human TR gene sequences. In a later analysis, CDR3 sequences and most-parsimonious VDJ recombination scenarios were assigned using the TCRdist pipeline. In a later analysis, each TCR beta chain was defined by its CDR3 amino acid sequence together with its V-gene family, and reads lacking a unique V-gene family were excluded. As a way to deal with suspected cross-contamination and a sequencing artifact, a later analysis dropped 450 to 600 nucleotide sequences that were highly shared and had low generation probability. A later analysis calculated a clonal expansion index for each public chain from normalized within-repertoire ranks of inferred template counts. In a later analysis, generation probabilities were computed using a VDJ recombination model fitted to out-of-frame rearrangements, and the results were checked against IGoR. In a later analysis, hypergeometric tests were used to score TCR-TCR, TCR-HLA and TCR-CMV co-occurrence, with a repertoire-size bias correction applied to TCR pairs. False discovery rates were estimated in a later analysis by permuting HLA or CMV assignments 20 times. In a later analysis, co-occurring TCRs were grouped using DBSCAN, with TCRdist sequence similarity added in when clustering inside HLA-allele-positive subsets. Co-occurrence clustering excluded repertoires with fewer than 30,000 or more than 120,000 public chains, plus five with anomalous nucleotide sharing. In TCRdb, the immuneACCESS table is reduced to in-frame sequences with V and J assigned. These tables do not hold every clone; where another copy was compared, an unresolved V gene accounts for under half, and the others remain unexplained. V, J and clone size are those of that table, while D and trimming were read from the DNA. The table of this sample itemizes about 55,000 clones. Approximately 9% of the sample comes from the top ten.

From V the trimming removes 5 bases and from J it removes 3 bases, while the gene matches leave 5 bases of the junction unaccounted for. Based on the germline V gene, the CDR1 and CDR2 sequences are SGHAT and FQNNGV. The CDR3 starts with the cysteine, ends with the phenylalanine, and has 14 residues. Solely the CDR3 DNA is kept, with 42 bases framed from the first base. The rearrangement combines TRBV11-2 with TRBJ1-1, with 8 middle bases fitting TRBD1. The sample taken for sequencing was PBMCs. The TCR was taken from a man aged 50 or older in good health and CMV-seropositive. The CDR3 loop reads CASSKDRVDTEAFF. At the DNA level, the sequence is TGTGCCAGCAGCAAGGACAGGGTGGACACTGAAGCTTTCTTT.